Each of the 3 T cell receptor beta chains below was sequenced from the same sample in a study of Ad26.COV2.S vaccination and SARS-CoV-2 variants. Repertoires were generated with immunoSEQ multiplex PCR, while TCRdb's copy carries only in-frame clones and drops some. This sample yields some 39,000 clones, of which 65% to 90% are seen a single time; about 45% belongs to the top ten. This specimen consisted of peripheral blood, obtained after recovery from COVID-19. Receptors were obtained from a human donor who had recovered from COVID-19.

The CDR3, as DNA: TGTGCTAGTGGTTTGCCCCCCCTGGCCCAGTACTTC. This gives the protein CASGLPPLAQYF. The chain couples TRBV12-5 to TRBJ2-5; D call uncertain. CDR1 is LGHNT, CDR2 FRNRAP, per germline. V gave up 2 bases and J gave up 9 bases, with 10 bases separating them. CDR3 length: 12 amino acids.

The chain uses TRBV11-2 and TRBJ2-5; 7 positions match TRBD2. V lost 4 bases to trimming and J lost 0 bases; unmatched junction nucleotides: 5. Germline V gene lookup returns CDR1 SGHAT and CDR2 FQNNGV. CDR3 size: 15 residues. The CDR3 coding sequence is TGTGCCAGCAGCTCCCTGGGGGGGTACCAAGAGACCCAGTACTTC. It is translated as CASSSLGGYQETQYF.

Only one count was recorded for this clone. CDR3 in amino acids: CASSNRGAETQYF. In DNA, the CDR3 is TGCGCCAGCAGCAACAGGGGGGCGGAGACCCAGTACTTC. J is TRBJ2-5 and V is TRBV5-1; the match to TRBD1 covers 8 bases. CDR1 is SGHRS and CDR2 is YFSETQ in the germline V gene. Trimming at V came to 4 bases and at J to 5 bases, leaving 4 bases not matched to a gene. This CDR3 spans 13 amino acids.